This T cell receptor (beta chain) was obtained from a study of blood T cell repertoires in COVID-19. Overall study: From the United States, Italy and Spain came samples of acute and convalescent COVID-19. From T cells, B-cell-depleted T cells, or PBMCs came the material, which was cDNA or gDNA.

As originally analysed: Estimation of nucleated cell counts relied on the amplification of reference gene primers. Assay used: immunoSEQ multiplex PCR; TCRdb lists only in-frame clones, some missing. Clone size and the V and J calls come from that table; the DNA yielded D and trimming. The sample holds 150,000 to 200,000 clones, 70% to 90% seen once. Germline CDR1 and CDR2: SGHNT and YYREEE (reference sequence). Between the trimmed V and J ends, which lost 0 bases and 7 bases, there was a span of 13 bases. The CDR3 is made up of 14 amino acids. The genes are TRBV5-4 and TRBJ1-2; the D is unclear. This sequence originates from a man aged 40-55 years with acute or convalescent COVID-19. Sequencing was carried out using peripheral blood. CDR3 region: CASSLGLGESGYTF. CDR3 DNA sequence: TGTGCCAGCAGCTTGGGCCTTGGGGAGTCTGGCTACACCTTC.